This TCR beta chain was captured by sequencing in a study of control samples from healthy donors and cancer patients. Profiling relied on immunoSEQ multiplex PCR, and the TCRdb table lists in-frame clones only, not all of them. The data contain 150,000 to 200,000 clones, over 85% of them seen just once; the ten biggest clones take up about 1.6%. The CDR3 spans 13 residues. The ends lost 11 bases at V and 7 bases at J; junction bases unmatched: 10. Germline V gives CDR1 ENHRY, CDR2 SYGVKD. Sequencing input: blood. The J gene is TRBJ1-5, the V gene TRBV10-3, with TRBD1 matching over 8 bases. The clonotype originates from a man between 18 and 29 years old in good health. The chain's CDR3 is CAASGGQGQPQHF. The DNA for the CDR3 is TGTGCCGCATCAGGGGGCCAGGGCCAGCCCCAGCATTTT.